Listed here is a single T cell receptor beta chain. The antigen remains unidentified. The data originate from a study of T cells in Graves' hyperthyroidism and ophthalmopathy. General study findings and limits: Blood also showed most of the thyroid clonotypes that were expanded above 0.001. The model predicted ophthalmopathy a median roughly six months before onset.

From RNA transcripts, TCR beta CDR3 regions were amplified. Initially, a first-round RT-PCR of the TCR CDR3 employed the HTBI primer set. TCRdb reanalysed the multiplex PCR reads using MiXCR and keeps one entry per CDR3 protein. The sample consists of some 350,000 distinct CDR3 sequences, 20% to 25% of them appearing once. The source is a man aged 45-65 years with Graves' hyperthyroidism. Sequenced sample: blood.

The CDR3 nucleotides read TGTGCCAGCAGTTACAACCGGGACACAGGAAACACCATATATTTT. Translated, it gives CASSYNRDTGNTIYF. This chain connects TRBV6-9 to TRBJ1-3; tentative D call: TRBD1 (6 bases). V dropped 3 bases and J dropped 4 bases, with 13 bases sitting between them. This CDR3 contains 15 residues. Germline V gene sequence: CDR1 MNHGY, CDR2 SVAAGI.